The present T cell receptor (beta chain) was sequenced within a study of blood T cell repertoires in COVID-19. Study in general: Donors in the United States, Italy and Spain gave samples during acute or convalescent COVID-19. PBMCs, B-cell-depleted T cells, or T cells were the source of the cDNA or gDNA that made up the material.

Enrollment of patients from Seattle took place during active infection, with longitudinal follow-up. Under the authors' procedure: Reference gene primer amplification gave nucleated cell count estimates. Repertoires were generated with immunoSEQ multiplex PCR, while TCRdb's copy carries only in-frame clones and drops some. The DNA was the basis for D and trimming; V, J and clone size are from that table. The sample lists under 200,000 clones; 70% to 80% were seen once. This clone was counted ten times or more. This clonotype originated in a woman in her sixties with COVID-19, enrolled during active disease. The sequencing input was peripheral blood.

The CDR3 sequence is CASRPSGLAGNYEQYV. The CDR3 DNA sequence: TGTGCCAGCAGACCCTCAGGACTAGCGGGAAACTACGAGCAGTACGTC. J is TRBJ2-7 and V is TRBV27, with 12 bases that match TRBD2. The CDR3 has 16 residues. The V gene end was trimmed by 6 bases and the J gene end by 3 bases; junction bases not matched to a gene: 9. Germline CDR1 MNHEY, CDR2 SMNVEV (reference sequence).